This T cell receptor beta chain originates from a study of shared T cell receptors in the human thymus (dated by TCRdb to about 2021). About the full investigation: The study investigated the way shared, self-reactive T-cell receptor alpha chains are produced in the human thymus.

Concerning this clone: Its antigen is still unknown. No base-level quality is on record; no much larger clone is a single base apart.

CDR1 and CDR2 were assigned from the germline V gene as MNHNS and SASEGT. Its CDR3 holds 20 amino acids, cysteine through phenylalanine. Here the CDR3 DNA is all that survives: 60 bases in frame from base 1. V is reduced by 3 bases and J by 0 bases, leaving a spacing of 24 bases between them. Library generation was performed with the immunoSEQ multiplex PCR assay. The immuneACCESS repertoire file appears here via TCRdb, limited to in-frame rearrangements. These files lack a portion of the clones; in checked studies, under half of the deficit traces to unresolved V genes, and the cause of the others is not known. In this sample the table shows 600,000 or so clones, roughly 86% of which occur a single time. 0.0094% of the sample is held by the ten biggest clonotypes. This sample was also put to use in a study of human thymus T cells. The other study reports the following: In Finland, the donors were immunologically healthy infants who were having open corrective cardiac surgery for congenital heart defects. Thymus tissue was obtained as surgical resects removed during corrective cardiac surgery. Biased V and J gene segment usage appeared to be present in both thymic and peripheral blood repertoires. The related research found that thymic TCR repertoires overlapped highly between unrelated individuals. The study characterized TCR alpha and beta repertoires from under 10 infant thymus samples and a few related peripheral blood samples. Donor ages ranged from about 7 to 244 days, and the cohort comprised six or seven male and a couple of female infants. After being mechanically released from the tissue, thymocytes were kept at -70 degrees C in pellets of about 8.5-32 million cells. A QIAsymphony instrument was used to extract genomic DNA from frozen cell pellets. The immunoSEQ multiplex PCR assay was used to amplify the TCRB and TCRAD loci from a standardized quantity of quality-controlled genomic DNA. The amplicons spanned the V(D)J region and were long enough to cover the CDR3 and allow V and J genes to be identified. Through the commercial immunoSEQ service, the amplicons were sequenced on an Illumina platform. Primer bias and sequencing errors were corrected as previously described, and TCRAD and TCRB definitions were based on the IMGT database. Repertoires were analysed with immunoSEQ Analyzer 3.0 and VDJTools, covering basic statistics, V/J segment usage, diversity estimates, rarefaction and pairwise overlap. Chao1, ChaoE, Efron-Thisted, Shannon and inverse Simpson indices were used to estimate diversity, which was also estimated on datasets down-sampled to the smallest sample. For repertoire overlap, CDR3 nucleotide sequence, V gene and J gene had to match strictly, and clustering was done by Jaccard-based multidimensional scaling. On average, thymus samples gave about 810,000 unique TCRB clonotypes, whereas blood samples gave roughly 86,000.

The sequencing input was thymocytes. This clonotype was obtained from a boy in the first two years of life with a congenital heart defect. Donor details come from another sample of the same person, matched by shared clones. The rearrangement joined TRBV6-1 to TRBJ1-3; a weak D assignment points to TRBD1 (6 bases agree). At the DNA level, the sequence is TGTGCCAGCAGTGACTATCAAAGTAACAGGGAGTTGGGCTCTGGAAACACCATATATTTT. This translates into CASSDYQSNRELGSGNTIYF.